One sample yielded the 12 T cell receptor beta chains listed below, sequenced in a study of shared clonotypes between healthy human individuals. Profiling relied on immunoSEQ multiplex PCR, and the TCRdb table lists in-frame clones only, not all of them. The data show approximately 1.4 million clones, about 98% seen once. The specimen sequenced was naive CD4+ T cells sorted from blood. Subset in this sample: CD45RA+ positively selected. The receptors here all came from a man aged 25 to 40 in good health.

The chain recombines TRBV5-1 with TRBJ2-1, with TRBD1 identical over 9 bases. CDR1 and CDR2 (germline): SGHRS, YFSETQ. With V trimmed by 4 bases and J by 5 bases, 10 bases remained unmatched. The CDR3 has 16 residues. DNA of the CDR3: TGCGCCAGCAGCCTCGGCGGGACAGGGACCCACAATGAGCAGTTCTTC. Amino acids: CASSLGGTGTHNEQFF. Looking up the rest from reference TRBV5-1 and TRBJ2-1 gives the full variable domain: KAGVTQTPRYLIKTRGQQVTLSCSPISGHRSVSWYQQTPGQGLQFLFEYFSETQRNKGNFPGRFSGRQFSNSRSEMNVSTLELGDSALYLCASSLGGTGTHNEQFFGPGTRLTVL.

The rearrangement uses TRBV9 and TRBJ2-7; D unclear. The V gene's germline CDR1 is SGDLS and CDR2 YYNGEE. The CDR3 spans 15 residues. V lost 5 bases, J lost 3 bases, and 18 bases lay in between. CDR3 amino acids: CASSDKAGSVYEQYF. CDR3 DNA: TGTGCCAGCAGTGATAAGGCAGGTAGTGTCTACGAGCAGTACTTC. Supplemented by reference TRBV9 and TRBJ2-7, the full variable domain reads DSGVTQTPKHLITATGQRVTLRCSPRSGDLSVYWYQQSLDQGLQFLIQYYNGEERAKGNILERFSAQQFPDLHSELNLSSLELGDSALYFCASSDKAGSVYEQYFGPGTRLTVT.

V gene TRBV12-5 combines with J gene TRBJ2-5; D possibly corresponds to TRBD1 (7 bases). This CDR3 has 15 residues. Looked up from germline, CDR1 is LGHNT and CDR2 is FRNRAP. The V and J ends lost 9 bases and 1 base respectively, with 18 bases between them. Here the CDR3 DNA reads TGTGCTAGCCCCCAGGGGGGAAGGGTCCAAGAGACCCAGTACTTC. Its translation is CASPQGGRVQETQYF.

CDR3 sequence reads: CASSSGTSVGTQYF. CDR3 nucleotide sequence: TGTGCCAGCAGTTCCGGGACTAGTGTCGGGACCCAGTACTTC. The V and J genes are TRBV27 and TRBJ2-5; 8 positions agree with TRBD2. Germline V gene sequence: CDR1 MNHEY, CDR2 SMNVEV (reference sequence). The J segment lost 7 bases and the V segment lost 4 bases, leaving 8 bases of the junction unmatched. CDR3 length equals 14 residues.

The chain links TRBV11-2 to TRBJ2-7; 7 bases align to TRBD2. CDR1 is SGHAT, CDR2 FQNNGV, per germline. The junction had 6 bases not matched to a gene; V was cut back by 4 bases and J by 3 bases. This CDR3 spans 14 amino acids. The CDR3 is CASSSSAGVYEQYF. CDR3 in DNA: TGTGCCAGCAGCTCCAGCGCGGGAGTCTACGAGCAGTACTTC.

This chain connects TRBV7-9 to TRBJ2-7, with 7 bases that match TRBD2. The CDR3 is made up of 19 amino acids. The germline V gene encodes CDR1 SEHNR and CDR2 FQNEAQ (reference sequence). With V trimmed by 1 base and J by 0 bases, 15 bases remained unmatched. The CDR3 reads CASSLEGADLGGSSYEQYF. The CDR3 DNA reads as TGTGCCAGCAGCTTAGAAGGTGCAGACTTAGGCGGGAGCTCCTACGAGCAGTACTTC.

CDR3 sequence (DNA): TGTGCCAGCAGCTTACAGACTTCTAGCACAGATACGCAGTATTTT. This sequence encodes CASSLQTSSTDTQYF. The chain recombines TRBV7-2 with TRBJ2-3, with D unclear. With 2 bases removed from V and 0 bases from J, the gap between germline ends came to 9 bases. The germline V gene has CDR1 SGHTA and CDR2 FQGNSA. The CDR3 covers 15 residues.

This clone was detected once. V and J are TRBV30 and TRBJ2-5, with 10 bases aligning to TRBD1. The J call is uncertain, as TRBJ2-7 better fits the DNA end. In germline, CDR1 is GTSNPN, CDR2 SVGIG (reference sequence). The CDR3 sequence is 14 residues long. CDR3 residues: CAWRGQGSFYEQYF. CDR3 in DNA: TGTGCCTGGAGGGGACAGGGGTCCTTCTACGAGCAGTACTTC.

The sample holds one count of this clone. V gene TRBV5-1 combines with J gene TRBJ2-1; TRBD2 agrees at 7 bases. Germline V lookup: CDR1 SGHRS, CDR2 YFSETQ. The CDR3 is 16 residues long. The V gene end was trimmed by 0 bases and the J gene end by 10 bases; junction bases not matched to a gene: 13. The CDR3 nucleotides are TGCGCCAGCAGCTTGGCAGGCGGGAGAGCAGCGGGGGAGCAGTTCTTC. It is translated as CASSLAGGRAAGEQFF.

The chain joins TRBV10-2 to TRBJ2-7, with TRBD2 as a possible D gene (5 bases). Per the germline V gene, CDR1 is WSHSY and CDR2 is SAAADI. V was shortened by 7 bases and J by 3 bases, with 10 bases between the two germline ends. The CDR3 extends over 12 amino acids. This CDR3 is CASIGGFYEQYF. The CDR3 nucleotides are TGCGCCAGCATTGGAGGATTCTACGAGCAGTACTTC.

This CDR3 reads CASSPTGARLYEQYF. Here the CDR3 DNA reads TGTGCCAGCTCACCTACAGGGGCCAGACTTTACGAGCAGTACTTC. The V call is TRBV18, the J call TRBJ2-7; 7 bases align to TRBD1. The CDR3 contains 15 residues. CDR1 and CDR2 from the germline V gene are KGHSH and LQKENI. V was clipped by 3 bases and J by 4 bases; unmatched bases: 9.

The CDR3 DNA follows: TGTGCCAGCAGTTTATACTCCTCTGGGGCCAACGTCCTGACTTTC. This translates into CASSLYSSGANVLTF. The chain is built from TRBV28 and TRBJ2-6, with D unresolved. CDR1 and CDR2 (germline): MDHEN, SYDVKM. Trimming stripped 1 base from V and 0 bases from J, with 4 bases between. The CDR3 loop spans 15 amino acids. The entire variable domain, with the rest obtained from reference TRBV28 and TRBJ2-6, is as follows: DVKVTQSSRYLVKRTGEKVFLECVQDMDHENMFWYRQDPGLGLRLIYFSYDVKMKEKGDIPEGYSVSREKKERFSLILESASTNQTSMYLCASSLYSSGANVLTFGAGSRLTVL.